A single sample is the source of the 17 T cell receptor beta chains below, sequenced in a study of vaccination effects on CD4 cells after COVID-19. The antigens of these receptors remain unknown. CD4+ T cells specific for antigen were expanded with viral peptide pools by the ViraFEST assay before sequencing. It was after nine to eleven days of culture that CD4+ T cells were isolated. The table came from immunoSEQ multiplex PCR; TCRdb's copy has only in-frame clones and leaves some out. The top ten hold about 1.7% of the sample, which has about 79,000 clones, 60% to 80% seen once. The sample here was CD4+ T cells from PBMCs cultured with HCoV-229E spike peptides, taken before COVID-19 vaccination. The receptors originated from a human donor who received a COVID-19 vaccine.

The gene calls are TRBV6-2 or TRBV6-3 and TRBJ1-5, with D uncertain. Trimming stripped 0 bases from V and 8 bases from J, with 5 bases between. The germline V gene encodes CDR1 MNHEY and CDR2 SVGEGT. The CDR3 runs to 12 residues. DNA of the CDR3: TGTGCCAGCAGTTACTCGGTGAAGCCCCAGCATTTT. It codes for CASSYSVKPQHF.

V usage is TRBV3-1 (or the pseudogene TRBV3-2) and J usage is TRBJ1-4; 10 bases line up with TRBD1. Per the germline V gene, CDR1 is LGHDT and CDR2 is YNNKEL (reference sequence). Germline trimming cut 4 bases from V and 8 bases from J; bases unmatched to any gene: 10. The CDR3 spans 16 residues. The CDR3 nucleotides read TGTGCCAGCAGCCGTGCTAGGGACAGGGGTGGCGAAAAACTGTTTTTT. It yields the protein CASSRARDRGGEKLFF.

J is TRBJ2-2 and V is TRBV2, with a weak D call TRBD2 (5 bases). Germline V CDR1 and CDR2: SNHLY, FYNNEI. V dropped 5 bases and J dropped 6 bases, with 13 bases sitting between them. This CDR3 has 14 amino acids. The CDR3: CASSRTSNAGELFF. Written as DNA, the CDR3 is TGTGCCAGCAGTCGTACTAGTAACGCCGGGGAGCTGTTTTTT.

There are a few counts of this clone. The chain recombines TRBV12-3 or TRBV12-4 with TRBJ1-5; unclear D gene. The CDR3 consists of 13 residues. The ends were cut back, 3 bases at V and 6 bases at J, with 9 bases in the middle. The CDR3 loop reads CASSFRSGQPQHF. The CDR3 DNA sequence: TGTGCCAGCAGTTTTCGTAGTGGTCAGCCCCAGCATTTT.

This clone was observed a few times. V gene TRBV5-1 combines with J gene TRBJ1-1; D is uncertain. The CDR3 is 14 residues long. Trimming removed 2 bases from V and 0 bases from J, with 8 bases in between. Germline CDR1 reads SGHRS; CDR2 reads YFSETQ. CDR3 sequence reads: CASSFQSLNTEAFF. In DNA form, the CDR3 reads TGCGCCAGCAGCTTTCAGTCGTTGAACACTGAAGCTTTCTTT. The whole variable domain, remainder taken from reference TRBV5-1 and TRBJ1-1, is KAGVTQTPRYLIKTRGQQVTLSCSPISGHRSVSWYQQTPGQGLQFLFEYFSETQRNKGNFPGRFSGRQFSNSRSEMNVSTLELGDSALYLCASSFQSLNTEAFFGQGTRLTVV.

This rearrangement joins TRBV7-2 to TRBJ2-5, with TRBD2 as a possible D gene (5 bases). V was pared by 5 bases and J by 1 base, with 14 bases between. The CDR3 contains 15 residues. Germline CDR1 reads SGHTA; CDR2 reads FQGNSA. The CDR3 region has the DNA TGTGCCAGCAGCCCAAGCGGACGTATCCAAGAGACCCAGTACTTC. Translated: CASSPSGRIQETQYF.

The chain combines TRBV10-2 with TRBJ2-5; TRBD1 is a possible D gene (7 bases). Germline CDR1 and CDR2: WSHSY and SAAADI. This CDR3 is built from 14 residues. Trimming pared 6 bases from V and 5 bases from J, leaving 16 bases between. CDR3 nucleotide sequence: TGCGCCAGCAGGGGGAGGACAGGCTGGGAGACCCAGTACTTC. Translated: CASRGRTGWETQYF.

In DNA form, the CDR3 reads TGCGCCAGCAGCTGGGACAGGGAAAACACTGAAGCTTTCTTT. It is translated as CASSWDRENTEAFF. V gene TRBV5-1 combines with J gene TRBJ1-1; the match to TRBD1 covers 9 bases. The CDR3 is made up of 14 amino acids. V lost 3 bases to trimming and J lost 2 bases; unmatched junction nucleotides: 2. The germline V gene encodes CDR1 SGHRS and CDR2 YFSETQ.

This sequence joins TRBV5-1 and TRBJ2-2; TRBD1 matches at 9 bases. V dropped 4 bases and J dropped 6; count of bases not matched to a gene: 1. CDR3 length equals 13 residues. Per the germline V gene, CDR1 is SGHRS and CDR2 is YFSETQ. The CDR3 coding sequence is TGCGCCAGCAGCCGGACAGGGGCCGGGGAGCTGTTTTTT. It encodes CASSRTGAGELFF.

In its sample, this clone was seen once. This chain connects TRBV18 to TRBJ1-1; 10 nucleotides agree with TRBD1. Losses at the gene ends were 6 bases for V and 3 bases for J; bases not matched to a gene: 7. The CDR3 consists of 15 residues. Germline CDR1 is KGHSH and CDR2 is LQKENI. The CDR3 spells CASSQGTGADTEAFF. In DNA form, the CDR3 reads TGTGCCAGCTCCCAAGGGACAGGGGCGGACACTGAAGCTTTCTTT.

V is TRBV5-1 and J is TRBJ2-3; 9 bases agree with TRBD2. Germline CDR1 is SGHRS and CDR2 is YFSETQ. The trim removed 1 base at V and 1 base at J, leaving 7 bases unmatched. The CDR3 extends over 17 amino acids. CDR3 nucleotides: TGCGCCAGCAGCTTGCAGTCGTCTAGCGGGGGCACAGATACGCAGTATTTT. This encodes CASSLQSSSGGTDTQYF.

This sequence joins TRBV14 and TRBJ2-2, with D uncertain. CDR3 length: 14 residues. V was trimmed by 9 bases and J by 2 bases, leaving 13 bases between them. Germline V CDR1 and CDR2: SGHDN, FVKESK. The CDR3 is CASKRTHNTGELFF. The CDR3 region has the DNA TGTGCCAGTAAGAGGACCCATAACACCGGGGAGCTGTTTTTT.

The V call is TRBV7-7, the J call TRBJ2-2; TRBD1 or TRBD2 may be the D gene (5 bases each). Germline V CDR1 and CDR2: SSHAT, FNYEAQ (reference sequence). The V gene lost 4 bases and the J gene lost 8 bases, with 11 bases spanning the gap. This CDR3 is 13 amino acids long. CDR3 in DNA: TGTGCCAGCAGCTCGTGGGGGTCAGGGGAGCTGTTTTTT. The encoded protein is CASSSWGSGELFF.

V is TRBV5-6 and J is TRBJ1-1, with D unresolved. This CDR3 contains 13 residues. The germline V and J ends were trimmed by 4 bases and 3 bases, with 10 bases remaining between them. Germline CDR1 is SGHDT and CDR2 is YYEEEE. CDR3 nucleotide sequence: TGTGCCAGCAGCCACGGACGGTACACTGAAGCTTTCTTT. Translation: CASSHGRYTEAFF. The full variable domain, completed using reference TRBV5-6 and TRBJ1-1, is DAGVTQSPTHLIKTRGQQVTLRCSPKSGHDTVSWYQQALGQGPQFIFQYYEEEERQRGNFPDRFSGHQFPNYSSELNVNALLLGDSALYLCASSHGRYTEAFFGQGTRLTVV.

The chain is built from TRBV3-1 (or the pseudogene TRBV3-2) and TRBJ2-3; 9 nucleotides line up with TRBD1. Germline V gives CDR1 LGHDT, CDR2 YNNKEL (reference sequence). V was pared by 3 bases and J by 8 bases, with 6 bases of the junction left unmatched. This CDR3 has 14 residues. The CDR3 coding sequence is TGTGCCAGCAGCCAGGGACAGGGAGGCGGTACGCAGTATTTT. As protein: CASSQGQGGGTQYF.

This clone was recorded a few times. The chain employs TRBV10-1 and TRBJ2-1; weak D call: TRBD2 (6 bases). Trimming cost V 8 bases and J 0 bases, with 11 bases left between them. The CDR3 consists of 14 residues. Germline V CDR1 and CDR2: WNHNN, SYGVQD (reference sequence). CDR3 region: CASGRGGSYNEQFF. CDR3 bases: TGCGCCAGCGGGCGGGGAGGCTCCTACAATGAGCAGTTCTTC.

The V call is TRBV12-5, the J call TRBJ2-1; no clear D. The ends were cut back, 0 bases at V and 3 bases at J, with 6 bases in the middle. The CDR3 contains 14 residues. Germline values: CDR1 LGHNT, CDR2 FRNRAP. Here the CDR3 reads CASGLVPFYNEQFF. CDR3 sequence (DNA): TGTGCTAGTGGTTTGGTACCGTTCTACAATGAGCAGTTCTTC.